This entry lists 24 T cell receptor beta chains sequenced from one sample in a study of T cells expressing NK-cell markers. Following a re-call of the 5' RACE reads, TCRdb has one entry per CDR3 protein and lacks DNA. This repertoire includes over 120,000 distinct CDR3 sequences. Sequencing used blood T cells: a sorted CD56 or NKG2C T cell subset, CD4+ or CD8+ T cells, or bulk PBMC T cells (not recorded which). The receptors stem from a man between 18 and 35 years old in good health.

V usage is TRBV12-3 or TRBV12-4 and J usage is TRBJ2-1. This CDR3 is 11 amino acids long. Here the CDR3 reads CASSSPTEQFF.

The J gene is TRBJ2-3, the V gene TRBV20-1; checking the TCRdb D call of TRBD1 is not possible without DNA. Germline V CDR1 and CDR2: DFQATT, SNEGSKA (reference sequence). The CDR3 totals 16 residues. CDR3 protein: CSARDLRGRSTDTQYF.

The chain employs TRBV4-3 and TRBJ2-1; the D call of TRBD2 rests on TCRdb alone, since no DNA is present to check it. Germline V gene sequence: CDR1 LGHNA, CDR2 YSLEER. The length of the CDR3 is 17 residues. CDR3 sequence: CASSQDPSGRPDNEQFF.

The V and J genes are TRBV5-1 and TRBJ2-2. Germline V lookup: CDR1 SGHRS, CDR2 YFSETQ. The CDR3 spans 13 residues. This CDR3 reads CASSLVTPGELFF.

The chain employs TRBV5-6 and TRBJ2-6; there is no DNA to check the TCRdb D call of TRBD1. Germline lookup yields CDR1 SGHDT and CDR2 YYEEEE. The CDR3 has 15 amino acids. The CDR3 sequence is CASSGTGVGANVLTF.

The chain recombines TRBV4-3 with TRBJ2-5; with no DNA, the TCRdb D assignment of TRBD1 cannot be verified. CDR3 length: 14 amino acids. Germline-derived CDR1 and CDR2 are LGHNA and YSLEER. This CDR3 reads CASSHKTGGETQYF.

The chain uses TRBV7-9 and TRBJ2-3; no DNA is available, so the TRBD2 call from TCRdb remains unchecked. The CDR3 is made up of 16 amino acids. Germline V gene lookup returns CDR1 SEHNR and CDR2 FQNEAQ (reference sequence). The CDR3 region is CASSSFGRPVVDTQYF.

The chain couples TRBV4-2 to TRBJ2-2; without DNA, the TCRdb call of TRBD2 cannot be checked. Germline loops: CDR1 LGHNA, CDR2 YNFKEQ. The CDR3 is made up of 15 amino acids. CDR3 amino acids: CASSVLAQNTGELFF.

V usage is TRBV20-1 and J usage is TRBJ1-1; TCRdb lists TRBD1, though no DNA is available to test this call. The CDR3 is made up of 14 amino acids. Germline V gene lookup returns CDR1 DFQATT and CDR2 SNEGSKA (reference sequence). CDR3 loop: CSARDRQGYTEAFF.

V and J are TRBV29-1 and TRBJ2-3; the D call of TRBD1 rests on TCRdb alone, since no DNA is present to check it. CDR1 and CDR2 (germline): SQVTM, ANQGSEA. This CDR3 is built from 15 residues. This chain's CDR3 is CSAPPDRGTTDTQYF.

V usage is TRBV27 and J usage is TRBJ2-2; no DNA is available, so the TRBD1 call from TCRdb remains unchecked. Germline V gene sequence: CDR1 MNHEY, CDR2 SMNVEV (reference sequence). This CDR3 comprises 17 residues. CDR3 sequence: CASSLLGTGGSAGELFF.

The V and J genes are TRBV7-9 and TRBJ1-1; there is no DNA to check the TCRdb D call of TRBD1. This CDR3 has 15 residues. Germline V CDR1 and CDR2: SEHNR, FQNEAQ (reference sequence). This CDR3 reads CASSAPQGLNTEAFF.

V is TRBV2 and J is TRBJ2-7; TCRdb names TRBD1, which stays unverified in the absence of DNA. Germline CDR1 SNHLY, CDR2 FYNNEI. CDR3 size: 16 residues. CDR3 amino acids: CASLVDTGGMGDEQYF.

The gene calls are TRBV11-2 and TRBJ2-1; checking the TCRdb D call of TRBD2 is not possible without DNA. CDR3 length equals 13 residues. Germline values: CDR1 SGHAT, CDR2 FQNNGV. The CDR3 loop reads CASSYERDQEQFF.

The chain combines TRBV27 with TRBJ2-6; without DNA, the TCRdb call of TRBD2 cannot be checked. The CDR3 contains 15 residues. Looked up from germline, CDR1 is MNHEY and CDR2 is SMNVEV (reference sequence). Here the CDR3 reads CASSPGTSGANVLTF.

The chain has TRBV7-2 and TRBJ2-7; TCRdb gives TRBD2 as the D gene, but with no DNA this cannot be confirmed. The germline CDR1 and CDR2 sequences are SGHTA and FQGNSA. The CDR3 covers 14 residues. The CDR3: CASRGLAGNYEQYF.

This sequence joins TRBV4-1 and TRBJ2-7. CDR3 length: 15 amino acids. Germline lookup yields CDR1 MGHRA and CDR2 YSYEKL. The CDR3: CASSQEEASAYEQYF.

This chain links TRBV27 with TRBJ1-2; TCRdb selects TRBD1, and the lack of DNA leaves this call unchecked. Germline CDR1 and CDR2: MNHEY and SMNVEV (reference sequence). This CDR3 comprises 16 residues. CDR3: CASSSPTAKINYGYTF.

The V and J genes are TRBV19 and TRBJ2-2; TCRdb's assignment of TRBD2 cannot be checked, as there is no DNA. This CDR3 is 14 amino acids long. Germline CDR1 LNHDA, CDR2 SQIVND (reference sequence). The CDR3 protein is CASSFGLATGELFF.

This chain joins TRBV4-3 and TRBJ1-3; as DNA is missing, the TRBD1 call by TCRdb cannot be tested. From germline, CDR1 is LGHNA and CDR2 YSLEER. This CDR3 contains 15 residues. CDR3: CASSQETGVGNTIYF.

The V call is TRBV7-9, the J call TRBJ2-5; the D call from TCRdb, TRBD2, cannot be confirmed without DNA. CDR1 is SEHNR and CDR2 is FQNEAQ in the germline V gene (reference sequence). This CDR3 has 16 residues. CDR3 in amino acids: CASSLRTGGPMETQYF.

The rearrangement joins TRBV29-1 to TRBJ2-1; lacking DNA, the TRBD2 call made by TCRdb goes unchecked. Germline CDR1 reads SQVTM; CDR2 reads ANQGSEA. The CDR3 has 18 amino acids. The CDR3 loop reads CSVEGRTSGESSYNEQFF.

The chain joins TRBV18 to TRBJ2-1; the D call of TRBD2 rests on TCRdb alone, since no DNA is present to check it. This CDR3 has 16 amino acids. Germline V gene data show CDR1 as KGHSH and CDR2 as LQKENI. CDR3 protein: CASSPLVSGFYNEQFF.

J is TRBJ2-3 and V is TRBV4-3; TCRdb indicates TRBD2, and absent DNA this call remains unverified. CDR3 length: 17 amino acids. Per germline, CDR1 LGHNA and CDR2 YSLEER. The CDR3 spells CASSRTTPGGPTDTQYF.